This TCR beta chain was sequenced in a study of beta chain features in type 1 diabetes (dated 2018 in TCRdb). General notes on the study: Mean age, gender distribution, total cell number and subset yield were not different between patients and healthy donors. A total of about 100,000,000 sorted cells were examined across all samples, and RNA yield correlated strongly with the number of cells per subset. In the study, TCRB repertoires of sorted circulating CD4+ T cell subsets from recently diagnosed type 1 diabetes patients were compared with those of matched healthy donors. Regulatory and stem cell-like memory subsets were obtained from only 8 patients and about eight healthy donors, while naive and central memory subsets were obtained from all 30 or so donors.

This clone was counted a few times. This receptor's antigen is unknown. Base-call qualities are not available, and no considerably larger clone is one nucleotide away. Other nucleotide sequences in the sample specify the same CDR3. The entire amount of isolated RNA was reverse transcribed using the High Capacity cDNA Reverse Transcription Kit, so the sequenced TCRB transcripts were expressed ones. Naive, central memory and regulatory T cell samples underwent deep immunoSEQ sequencing, averaging around 4 million total reads per sample. Sorted cells were lysed in RLT buffer, and RNA was extracted using DNase-treated RNeasy Micro or Mini kits according to cell number. To prevent cross-contamination, each cell subset was processed individually, whereas patient and healthy donor samples were processed jointly. TCRB sequences were amplified from cDNA with the immunoSEQ multiplex PCR, producing 87-bp fragments spanning the CDR3 region. Sequencing of the amplicons was done on the Illumina HiSeq platform. In the source study's methods: PCR bias was computationally corrected using synthetic template baselines, reads within Hamming distance 2 were collapsed, and singletons that could not be merged were discarded. By aligning reads against IMGT, V, D and J genes, CDR3 length, and insertions or deletions at six rearrangement sites were assigned. Within each subset, clonotype counts were normalized to sorted cell number, after which true diversity and Gini coefficients were computed with the tcR R package. The overlap coefficient, calculated on TCRB nucleotide sequences, was used to measure repertoire sharing. Out-of-frame TCRB sequences from naive cells were analyzed to stand in for the pre-selection repertoire. The table comes from immuneACCESS by way of TCRdb, which keeps in-frame sequences with V and J called. Part of the clones is missing from these tables; in studies checked, under half for an unresolved V gene and the rest for unknown reasons. Clonal size and the V and J genes are those of that table, whereas D and trimming came from the DNA. Present in this sample are under 300,000 clones, approximately 25% of which were seen just once. The ten largest make up approximately 0.011% of the sample.

The germline V gene (reference sequence) supplies CDR1 GTSNPN and CDR2 SVGIG. From cysteine to phenylalanine, the CDR3 is 12 amino acids long. Of the read, only the CDR3 DNA is kept; its 36 bases are in frame from base 1. Relative to germline, V is 5 bases shorter and J is 1 base shorter, with 8 bases between their ends. Broader findings and caveats from the paper: Type 1 diabetes patients showed a moderate but significant shortening of TCRB CDR3 length in all four CD4+ subsets. Naive, central memory and regulatory TCRB repertoires appeared to be more alike among patients than among healthy donors. Fewer insertions and more nucleotide deletions at VDJ recombination sites were observed in patients with type 1 diabetes, implying thymic rearrangement abnormalities. PCR might favor shorter templates, but patient and control samples were amplified and corrected together, so any skew would affect both groups equally. Because the HLA sub-analyses included only small numbers of individuals, any influence of HLA type on TCRB rearrangement was left unresolved. Because cDNA was sequenced instead of genomic DNA, highly expressing activated cells could be over-represented, though the groups showed no difference in activation or CD3 levels.

From each donor, a single peripheral blood sample of 100 to 150 mL on average was drawn into heparinised tubes. A BD FACSAria II and a panel including CD45RO, CCR7, CD25, CD127, CD95 and CD27 were used to sort naive, central memory, regulatory and stem cell-like memory CD4+ T cells. Purity was above 95% for every sorted population. Right away, PBMCs were isolated by Lymphoprep density gradient centrifugation and were stained directly, with no culture step. So that batch effects would be minimized, each experiment stained and sorted samples in pairs, pairing one healthy donor with one patient. The TCR comes from a woman aged 30 to 39 with type 1 diabetes. The sample taken for sequencing was naive CD4+ T cells from blood. What the cell subset or site label conveys for this sample: true naive CD4+ T cells. The chain is assembled from TRBV30 and TRBJ2-5, and TRBD2 may be the D gene, going by 6 matching bases. The nucleotides are TGTGCCTGGTCCGGGAGCCAAGAGACCCAGTACTTC. The encoded protein is CAWSGSQETQYF. With the rest looked up from the reference TRBV30 and TRBJ2-5 genes rather than sequenced, the full variable domain is SQTIHQWPATLVQPVGSPLSLECTVEGTSNPNLYWYRQAAGRGLQLLFYSVGIGQISSEVPQNLSASRPQDRQFILSSKKLLLSDSGFYLCAWSGSQETQYFGPGTRLLVL.